This T cell receptor beta chain stems from a study of cytotoxic CD8 clonotypes in ibrutinib-treated CLL. Study-wide context: Of the patients, about a dozen were relapsed/refractory, about 15 treatment-naive and under 18 IGHV unmutated. Response sampling came at median roughly a year of treatment, ranging about 6 to 40 months.

Sequencing used immunoSEQ multiplex PCR; TCRdb keeps in-frame clones, though not all of them. Found here are 30,000 to 50,000 clones, 65% to 70% of them singletons; the top ten hold less than 7.5%. Study-level points and caveats: Public clonotypes were rare and shrank or held steady on treatment.

Worth noting for this clone: The target antigen is unknown.

J lost 2 bases, V lost 3 bases, and 10 bases had no gene match. The CDR3 is 17 residues long. Germline V gene data show CDR1 as MNHNS and CDR2 as SASEGT. The sequences come from PBMCs, collected at disease progression, from a patient treated with ibrutinib. The rearrangement joins TRBV6-1 to TRBJ2-3; 8 nucleotides agree with TRBD1. The clonotype comes from a human donor with chronic lymphocytic leukemia. The CDR3 DNA is TGTGCCAGCAGTGAGACCCGACAGGGGAGCTACACAGATACGCAGTATTTT. Translating it yields CASSETRQGSYTDTQYF.